Shown below are 9 T cell receptor beta chains from a single sample sequenced in a study of lymphopenia after photon versus proton radiotherapy. Assay: immunoSEQ multiplex PCR; the TCRdb copy retains only in-frame clones and omits some. The sample has 20,000 to 25,000 clones, nearly 95% seen once. The specimen was peripheral blood, collected from a patient treated with proton-based radiotherapy. Receptors were obtained from a woman aged 65 to 85 with pancreatic cancer. Some clones in this sample may be carry-over from other donors' samples.

This clone was detected once. V usage is TRBV7-9 and J usage is TRBJ2-1; possibly TRBD2 for D (5 bases). Germline V gene lookup returns CDR1 SEHNR and CDR2 FQNEAQ (reference sequence). V dropped 3 bases and J dropped 4 bases, with 13 bases sitting between them. The CDR3 loop spans 15 amino acids. The CDR3, as DNA: TGTGCCAGCAGCTTCGGGGATGGGCTTTACAATGAGCAGTTCTTC. Its translation is CASSFGDGLYNEQFF.

The J gene is TRBJ1-4, the V gene TRBV5-1; 8 bases fit TRBD1. J gave up 4 bases and V 3 bases, and 8 bases lay outside the gene matches. Germline lookup yields CDR1 SGHRS and CDR2 YFSETQ. The CDR3 sequence is 16 residues long. CDR3 bases: TGCGCCAGCAGCTCGGTGCCGGGACAGGATAATGAAAAACTGTTTTTT. It translates to CASSSVPGQDNEKLFF. Combining the CDR3 with reference TRBV5-1 and TRBJ1-4 gives the whole variable domain KAGVTQTPRYLIKTRGQQVTLSCSPISGHRSVSWYQQTPGQGLQFLFEYFSETQRNKGNFPGRFSGRQFSNSRSEMNVSTLELGDSALYLCASSSVPGQDNEKLFFGSGTQLSVL.

The chain links TRBV19 to TRBJ2-2; D is perhaps TRBD2 (5 bases). This CDR3 is built from 13 residues. Germline CDR1 reads LNHDA; CDR2 reads SQIVND (reference sequence). Trimming cost V 5 bases and J 5 bases, with 9 bases left between them. Here the CDR3 DNA reads TGTGCCAGTAGTCAATGGACTACCGGGGAGCTGTTTTTT. Translation gives CASSQWTTGELFF. Together with reference TRBV19 and TRBJ2-2, the CDR3 gives the full variable domain: DGGITQSPKYLFRKEGQNVTLSCEQNLNHDAMYWYRQDPGQGLRLIYYSQIVNDFQKGDIAEGYSVSREKKESFPLTVTSAQKNPTAFYLCASSQWTTGELFFGEGSRLTVL.

This chain joins TRBV18 and TRBJ1-2; 8 positions agree with TRBD1. The J segment lost 8 bases and the V segment lost 1 base, leaving 3 bases of the junction unmatched. Germline assignment: CDR1 KGHSH and CDR2 LQKENI. This CDR3 is 13 amino acids long. The CDR3 spells CASSPQDRVGYTF. The CDR3 coding sequence is TGTGCCAGCTCACCACAGGACAGGGTCGGCTACACCTTC.

With respect to this clone: At one end, the junction sequence differs from germline, possibly due to a read error. In the same sample, other DNA sequences code for this CDR3. The chain is built from TRBV7-8 and TRBJ2-1, with D perhaps TRBD2 (6 bases). The CDR3 length is 14 residues. Per germline, CDR1 SGHVS and CDR2 FQNEAQ. The CDR3 nucleotides are TGTGCCAGTAGCTTCCGACGGGAGTACAATGAGCAGTTCTTC. This gives the protein CASSFRREYNEQFF.

The chain combines TRBV2 with TRBJ2-1, with 9 bases matching TRBD2. The CDR3 extends over 14 amino acids. Losses at the gene ends were 8 bases for V and 4 bases for J; bases not matched to a gene: 6. CDR1 and CDR2 from the germline V gene are SNHLY and FYNNEI. The chain's CDR3 is CASPGAGGYNEQFF. The DNA for the CDR3 is TGTGCCAGCCCGGGGGCGGGAGGGTACAATGAGCAGTTCTTC.

The CDR3: CASSLATGSDEQYF. The DNA of the CDR3 is TGTGCCAGCAGCTTAGCGACAGGGTCGGACGAGCAGTACTTC. The chain carries TRBV7-9 and TRBJ2-7, with 7 bases that match TRBD1. The germline CDR1 and CDR2 sequences are SEHNR and FQNEAQ (reference sequence). The CDR3 consists of 14 residues. V was clipped by 0 bases and J by 5 bases; unmatched bases: 4.

The chain is built from TRBV15 and TRBJ2-3, with 14 nucleotides matching TRBD2. The trim removed 5 bases at V and 3 bases at J, leaving 7 bases unmatched. Germline loops: CDR1 LNHNV, CDR2 YYDKDF (reference sequence). This CDR3 has 17 amino acids. CDR3: CATSGPGLAGVTDTQYF. CDR3 in DNA: TGTGCCACCAGCGGACCGGGACTAGCGGGGGTAACAGATACGCAGTATTTT.

The chain carries TRBV27 and TRBJ2-7, with TRBD2 identical over 9 bases. Germline values: CDR1 MNHEY, CDR2 SMNVEV (reference sequence). This CDR3 is built from 17 residues. Losses at the gene ends were 5 bases for V and 0 bases for J; bases not matched to a gene: 11. The CDR3 DNA is TGTGCCAGCAGTCCGTTTTCGAGCGGGAGGTACTCCTACGAGCAGTACTTC. The encoded protein is CASSPFSSGRYSYEQYF.